This TCR beta chain was identified in a study of T cell responses to AZD1222 COVID-19 vaccine (TCRdb year 2021). Regarding the complete study: AZD1222 recipients whose second dose came at about 4 weeks and those whose second dose came at about 12 weeks were combined into one group, since spike-specific TCR depth and breadth did not differ between the two schedules. Trial participants were enrolled by age into subgroups of 18-55, 56-69 and 70-plus years, and approximately 150, 30 and 60 TCR-sequenced participants, respectively, were included in these subgroups. A total of 233 trial participants underwent TCR sequencing, of whom 207 had received two doses of AZD1222 and approximately 26 had received two doses of the MenACWY control vaccine. Overall study results and their limits: No day 14 peak-response samples were available, so repertoires were characterized only after the peak T cell response. The vaccine-associated CD4 TCRs covered the entire spike protein, and the dominant responses fell in regions 160-218 and 743-854. In the small 56-69-year group, the increase in depth fell short of significance, most likely because of low power. Only 5 to 7 AZD1222 recipients were SARS-CoV-2 seropositive at baseline, limiting conclusions about previously exposed vaccinees. After two AZD1222 doses, both the breadth and the depth of spike-specific TCRs were significantly higher than at day 0 and than in MenACWY recipients. Most participants were white British and females outnumbered males, and the authors suggested that clonal diversity may have been underestimated. Reportedly, almost half of the unique spike-specific TCRs recognized epitopes lying outside the regions that are mutated in the B.1.351 and B.1.1.7 variants.

V is clipped by 0 bases and J by 0 bases, and the sequence between their germline boundaries is 13 bases long. The CDR3 numbers 17 residues from cysteine through phenylalanine. The CDR3 DNA has 51 bases and is translated from base 1. Based on the germline V gene, the CDR1 and CDR2 sequences are SGHRS and YFSETQ. The CDR3 regions of human TCRbeta chains were subjected to immunosequencing. As for how the authors treated the data: Repertoire TCRs were matched against a reference library of SARS-CoV-2-specific TCRs generated with the MIRA antigen-specificity platform. Breadth meant the fraction of unique TCRs that were SARS-CoV-2-associated, whereas depth meant the fraction of total T cells that were SARS-CoV-2-associated. Each spike-specific TCR was assigned to its reactive spike region and to a CD4 or CD8 class using the MIRA data. Log10-transformed breadth and depth values were compared by one-way ANOVA with Sidak's multiple comparisons tests. The source is immuneACCESS, and TCRdb retained only in-frame sequences with V and J called. Part of the clones is not carried over; for the studies checked, unresolved V genes explain less than half of this, and the remainder is unexplained. V, J and clone size are taken as reported in that table, and D and trimming were inferred from the DNA itself. A total of 150,000 or so clones appear in this sample, 70% to 90% of them only once. The ten largest clones add up to around 2.2% of the sample.

About this clone: This clone's antigen is unknown. No base quality values were provided; no much bigger clone lies one nucleotide off.

The time point label corresponds to: baseline before first vaccination. The vaccinee samples were drawn from two UK trials, COV001 and COV002, one of which was a single-blind randomized controlled phase 2/3 trial testing AZD1222 (ChAdOx1 nCoV-19) in healthy adults. Trial participant PBMC samples were collected at day 0 and day 28 after the second dose for TCRbeta chain sequencing. The rearranged segments are TRBV5-1 and TRBJ1-3; a tentative D match to TRBD1 spans 6 bases. This receptor was identified in an adult in good health. The starting material was peripheral blood, obtained on day 0 of AZD1222 vaccination. Here is the DNA: TGCGCCAGCAGCTTGGCAACAGGGACGTTCTCTGGAAACACCATATATTTT. It encodes CASSLATGTFSGNTIYF.